The clone carrying this T cell receptor (beta chain) was seen a few times. The sample comes from a study of blood T cell repertoires in COVID-19. Across the study: Acute-phase and convalescent COVID-19 samples originated in the United States, Italy and Spain. T cells, B-cell-depleted T cells, or PBMCs supplied cDNA or gDNA.

Germline V CDR1 and CDR2: SGHRS, YFSETQ. The CDR3 is made up of 14 amino acids. Trimming pared 6 bases from V and 1 base from J, leaving 13 bases between. In the authors' workflow: Estimation of nucleated cell counts relied on the amplification of reference gene primers. Repertoires were generated with immunoSEQ multiplex PCR, while TCRdb's copy carries only in-frame clones and drops some. V and J calls and clone size are given by that table; D and trimming were obtained from the DNA. The table shows over 150,000 clones, with 76% occurring only once. Sample: peripheral blood. This clonotype was sampled from an elderly woman with acute or convalescent COVID-19. The chain links TRBV5-1 to TRBJ1-1, with TRBD1 as a possible D gene (6 bases). CDR3 sequence reads: CASTTGSGNTEAFF. CDR3 bases: TGCGCCAGCACCACAGGGAGCGGGAACACTGAAGCTTTCTTT.